A selection of T cell receptor beta chains follows, all from one sample in a study of blood T cells in healthy people across ages. TCRdb itself ran the 5' RACE reads through MiXCR, one entry per CDR3 protein. The sample lists approximately 1,700,000 distinct CDR3 sequences, about 39% occurring once. The specimen was blood. The receptors were gathered from a human donor in good health. Both conserved end residues are part of each CDR3. The D gene is left open where the match is weak. Part of the rows lack a size; the others show once, few, many or a class for expanded clones.

- TRBJ2-3 few TRBV19 CASSILLARTQYF TGTGCCAGTAGTATCTTGCTGGCCCGCACCCAGTATTTT
TRBD2 TRBJ2-6 many TRBV20-1 CSASGTTSGANVLTF TGCAGTGCATCAGGGACTACGTCTGGGGCCAACGTCCTGACTTTC
- TRBJ2-7 few TRBV15 CATSRGGFPYEQYF TGTGCCACCAGCAGAGGGGGATTTCCCTACGAGCAGTACTTC
TRBD2 TRBJ2-4 - TRBV7-2 CASSTGGVVVKNIQYF TGTGCCAGCAGTACGGGAGGGGTGGTCGTCAAAAACATTCAGTACTTC
- TRBJ2-7 - TRBV6-2/TRBV6-3 CASSTQGWSSYEQYF TGTGCCAGCAGTACCCAGGGTTGGAGCTCCTACGAGCAGTACTTC
- TRBJ2-5 many TRBV29-1 CSVGNRTAQETQYF TGCAGCGTTGGCAACCGGACAGCCCAAGAGACCCAGTACTTC
- TRBJ2-3 few TRBV6-1 CASTPGVSTDTQYF TGTGCCAGCACCCCTGGAGTTAGCACAGATACGCAGTATTTT
TRBD2 TRBJ2-1 few TRBV4-3 CASSLQLAGGDGQFF TGCGCCAGCAGCCTCCAACTAGCGGGGGGGGATGGGCAGTTCTTC
- TRBJ2-3 few TRBV7-2 CASSPMPATDTQYF TGTGCCAGCAGCCCTATGCCGGCGACAGATACGCAGTATTTT
TRBD1 TRBJ2-3 - TRBV9 CASSVDGNRGWTDTQYF TGTGCCAGCAGCGTAGATGGCAACAGGGGTTGGACAGATACGCAGTATTTT
TRBD1 TRBJ2-7 few TRBV28 CASSLDPGQGSYEQYF TGTGCCAGCAGTTTAGATCCGGGACAGGGGAGTTACGAGCAGTACTTC
- TRBJ2-1 few TRBV4-3 CASSPLDGAYNEQFF TGCGCCAGCAGCCCTTTGGACGGAGCCTACAATGAGCAGTTCTTC
TRBD1 TRBJ2-7 few TRBV10-3 CAITQGTGGLYEQYF TGTGCCATCACTCAAGGGACAGGGGGCTTGTACGAGCAGTACTTC
- TRBJ1-5 - TRBV3-1 CASSQEGVSNQPQHF TGTGCCAGCAGCCAAGAAGGGGTTAGCAATCAGCCCCAGCATTTT
- TRBJ2-7 - TRBV28 CASMGLGQLYEQYF TGTGCCAGCATGGGACTCGGCCAACTCTACGAGCAGTACTTC
- TRBJ1-1 - TRBV29-1 CGVRGWVAEAFF TGCGGCGTTAGGGGGTGGGTCGCTGAAGCTTTCTTT
- TRBJ2-7 - TRBV4-1 CASSHGINLEQYF TGCGCCAGCAGCCACGGGATTAATCTCGAGCAGTACTTC
- TRBJ2-4 - TRBV5-6 CASSLIPQNIQYF TGTGCCAGCAGCTTGATTCCACAAAACATTCAGTACTTC
- TRBJ1-2 - TRBV7-9 CASSPLLSYGYTF TGTGCCAGCAGCCCCCTCCTATCCTATGGCTACACCTTC
- TRBJ2-5 - TRBV7-6 CASSFHLRQGNQETQYF TGTGCCAGCAGCTTTCACTTACGGCAGGGAAACCAAGAGACCCAGTACTTC
- TRBJ1-2 - TRBV29-1 CGVDSRDNYGYTF TGCGGCGTTGATAGTCGGGACAACTATGGCTACACCTTC
- TRBJ2-7 - TRBV4-1 CASSLEQEYEQYF TGCGCCAGCAGCCTGGAACAGGAGTACGAGCAGTACTTC
- TRBJ2-3 many TRBV7-2 CASSPLADTQYF TGTGCCAGCAGCCCTCTAGCAGATACGCAGTATTTT
- TRBJ2-7 - TRBV6-6 CASKRDGTYEQYF TGTGCCAGCAAAAGGGACGGAACCTACGAGCAGTACTTC
- TRBJ1-5 few TRBV5-5 CASSLGSANFGQPQHF TGTGCCAGCAGCTTAGGGTCGGCCAACTTTGGGCAGCCCCAGCATTTT
- TRBJ2-3 - TRBV18 CASSPSPASTDTQYF TGTGCCAGCTCACCAAGTCCAGCTAGCACAGATACGCAGTATTTT
- TRBJ2-5 - TRBV3-1 CASSQGVMGQGETQYF TGTGCCAGCAGCCAAGGTGTGATGGGGCAGGGAGAGACCCAGTACTTC
- TRBJ2-1 few TRBV6-5 CASSYTGAIEQFF TGTGCCAGCAGTTACACCGGGGCAATTGAGCAGTTCTTC
- TRBJ2-1 few TRBV6-5 CASKQRTGEQFF TGTGCCAGCAAGCAAAGGACGGGTGAGCAGTTCTTC
- TRBJ1-1 once TRBV28 CASSLEGRCTEAFF TGTGCCAGCAGTTTGGAGGGGCGGTGCACTGAAGCTTTCTTT
- TRBJ2-2 - TRBV20-1 CSARVATGELFF TGCAGTGCTAGAGTGGCCACCGGGGAGCTGTTTTTT
TRBD2 TRBJ2-3 few TRBV30 CAWSVASGGTDTQYF TGTGCCTGGAGTGTAGCTAGCGGGGGCACAGATACGCAGTATTTT
TRBD2 TRBJ2-5 - TRBV20-1 CSAAPPASGRWTQYF TGCAGTGCCGCCCCTCCGGCTAGCGGTAGATGGACCCAGTACTTC
TRBD1 TRBJ1-5 once TRBV2 CASRGQGPQPQHF TGTGCCAGCAGGGGACAGGGGCCTCAGCCCCAGCATTTT
- TRBJ2-1 few TRBV20-1 CSARIRTVSSYNEQFF TGCAGTGCGAGGATTAGGACTGTCAGCTCCTACAATGAGCAGTTCTTC
- TRBJ1-1 - TRBV6-2/TRBV6-3 CAVTRGIEAFF TGTGCCGTTACCCGGGGGATAGAAGCTTTCTTT
- TRBJ2-3 - TRBV6-5 CASSSRGEADTQYF TGTGCCAGCAGTTCCAGAGGGGAGGCAGATACGCAGTATTTT
TRBD1 TRBJ1-1 once TRBV20-1 CSARDWDRGRPEAFF TGCAGTGCTAGAGATTGGGACAGGGGAAGGCCTGAAGCTTTCTTT
TRBD1 TRBJ2-1 once TRBV10-2 CASADRGLNEQFF TGCGCCAGCGCGGACAGGGGACTGAATGAGCAGTTCTTC
TRBD1 TRBJ1-2 few TRBV7-2 CASSPSGGAMVYGYTF TGTGCCAGCAGTCCCTCAGGGGGCGCGATGGTCTATGGCTACACCTTC
- TRBJ1-1 once TRBV14 CASSPHNTEAFF TGTGCCAGCAGCCCCCACAACACTGAAGCTTTCTTT
TRBD1 TRBJ2-5 - TRBV20-1 CSAYGQGEKRYF TGCAGTGCTTATGGACAGGGGGAGAAGCGGTACTTC